This TCR beta chain was captured by sequencing in a study of cytotoxic CD8 clonotypes in ibrutinib-treated CLL. Study-level points and caveats: Private clonotypes, not public ones, expanded at ibrutinib response.

Sequenced by immunoSEQ multiplex PCR; TCRdb stores in-frame clones only, minus some. Among approximately 50,000 clones listed, 50% to 70% were seen once. This clone was seen only a few times. What it binds is not known. The germline V gene encodes CDR1 SEHNR and CDR2 FQNEAQ (reference sequence). V lost 0 bases and J 6 bases, leaving 6 bases between the germline ends. The CDR3 covers 13 residues. Genomic DNA in a quantity of about 2.1 micrograms was derived from cryopreserved PBMCs for TCR beta libraries. This sample comprised PBMCs, obtained at disease progression, from a patient treated with ibrutinib. The chain is built from TRBV7-9 and TRBJ2-1; a possible D gene is TRBD2 (6 bases). The sequence derives from a human donor with chronic lymphocytic leukemia. CDR3 amino acids: CASSLAGGNEQFF. The CDR3 DNA follows: TGTGCCAGCAGCTTAGCGGGAGGCAATGAGCAGTTCTTC.